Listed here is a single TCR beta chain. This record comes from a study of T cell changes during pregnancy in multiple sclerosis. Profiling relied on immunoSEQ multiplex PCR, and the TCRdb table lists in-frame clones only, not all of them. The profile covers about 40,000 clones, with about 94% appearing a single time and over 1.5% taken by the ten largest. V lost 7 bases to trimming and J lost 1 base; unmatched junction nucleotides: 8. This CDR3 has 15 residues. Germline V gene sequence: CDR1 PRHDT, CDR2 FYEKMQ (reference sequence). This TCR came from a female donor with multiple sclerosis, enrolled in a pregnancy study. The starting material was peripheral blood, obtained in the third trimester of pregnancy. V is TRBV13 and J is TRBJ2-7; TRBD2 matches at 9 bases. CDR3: CASKSLRGGSYEQYF. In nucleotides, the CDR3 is TGTGCCAGCAAGTCACTGCGGGGGGGATCCTACGAGCAGTACTTC.